This T cell receptor beta chain was observed in a study of cytomegalovirus exposure and HLA in healthy donors. The study, taken as a whole, reports: A missense variant in DCLRE1C was later tied to TCR beta V- and J-gene trimming. Researchers reported from a later analysis that most CMV-associated TCR beta chains appeared HLA-restricted.

Turning to this clone: Antigen specificity is unknown.

PCR was performed using 60 Vbeta and 13 Jbeta primers. Repertoires were generated with immunoSEQ multiplex PCR, while TCRdb's copy carries only in-frame clones and drops some. The sample contains more than 95,000 clones, roughly 79% of which appear only once. This sequence originates from a woman between 70 and 85 years old in good health and CMV-seropositive. The sample consisted of PBMCs.

CDR3 sequence reads: CASSEQPPRIPSGGSREQFF. The CDR3 nucleotides are TGCGCCAGCAGTGAACAACCACCGCGAATTCCTAGCGGGGGGTCTCGGGAGCAGTTCTTC. The chain links TRBV10-1 to TRBJ2-1; 11 bases line up with TRBD2. This CDR3 is 20 amino acids long. CDR1 and CDR2 from the germline V gene are WNHNN and SYGVQD (reference sequence). The ends lost 3 bases at V and 10 bases at J; junction bases unmatched: 23.